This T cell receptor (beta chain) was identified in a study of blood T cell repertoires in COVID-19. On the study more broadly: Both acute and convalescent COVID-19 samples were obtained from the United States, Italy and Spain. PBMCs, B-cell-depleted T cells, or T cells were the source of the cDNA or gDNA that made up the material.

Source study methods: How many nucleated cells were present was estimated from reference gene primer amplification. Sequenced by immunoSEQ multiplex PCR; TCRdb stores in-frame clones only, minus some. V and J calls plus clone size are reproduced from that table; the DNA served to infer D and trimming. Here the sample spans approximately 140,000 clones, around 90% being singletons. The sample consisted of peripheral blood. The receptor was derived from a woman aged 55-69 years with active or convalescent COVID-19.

The CDR3 loop is CASSLSGWTDSYNEQFF. DNA of the CDR3: TGTGCCAGCAGTTTAAGTGGGTGGACAGATTCTTACAATGAGCAGTTCTTC. The rearrangement uses TRBV27 and TRBJ2-1, with D possibly matching TRBD1 (6 bases). Trimming stripped 2 bases from V and 4 bases from J, with 18 bases between. Germline CDR1 reads MNHEY; CDR2 reads SMNVEV (reference sequence). CDR3 size: 17 residues.